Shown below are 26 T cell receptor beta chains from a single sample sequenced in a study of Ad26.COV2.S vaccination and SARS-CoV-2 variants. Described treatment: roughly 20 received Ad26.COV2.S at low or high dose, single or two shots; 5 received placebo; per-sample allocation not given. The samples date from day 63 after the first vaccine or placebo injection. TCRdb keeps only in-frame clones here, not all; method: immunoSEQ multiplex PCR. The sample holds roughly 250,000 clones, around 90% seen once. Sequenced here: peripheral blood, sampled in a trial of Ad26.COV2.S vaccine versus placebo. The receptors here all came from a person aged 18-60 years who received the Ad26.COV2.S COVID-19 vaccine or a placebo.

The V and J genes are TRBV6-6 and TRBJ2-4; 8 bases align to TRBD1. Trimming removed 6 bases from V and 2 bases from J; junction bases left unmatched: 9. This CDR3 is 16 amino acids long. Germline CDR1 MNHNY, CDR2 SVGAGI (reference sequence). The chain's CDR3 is CASRRRGQGPKNIQYF. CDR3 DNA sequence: TGTGCCAGCAGGCGCCGCGGACAGGGACCCAAAAACATTCAGTACTTC.

The CDR3 DNA reads TGCGCCAGCAGCCAACTAGCGGGATCATTTTTTTACGAGCAGTACGTC. It yields the protein CASSQLAGSFFYEQYV. The gene calls are TRBV4-1 and TRBJ2-7; 9 nucleotides align to TRBD2. CDR1 MGHRA and CDR2 YSYEKL come from the germline V gene. The CDR3 is 16 amino acids. The trim removed 2 bases at V and 4 bases at J, leaving 9 bases unmatched.

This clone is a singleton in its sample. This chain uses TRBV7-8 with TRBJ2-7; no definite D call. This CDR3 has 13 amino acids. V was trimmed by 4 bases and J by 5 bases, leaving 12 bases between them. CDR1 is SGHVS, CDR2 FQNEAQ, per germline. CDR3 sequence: CASSSSRRDEQYV. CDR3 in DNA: TGTGCCAGCAGCTCCTCAAGAAGGGACGAGCAGTACGTC.

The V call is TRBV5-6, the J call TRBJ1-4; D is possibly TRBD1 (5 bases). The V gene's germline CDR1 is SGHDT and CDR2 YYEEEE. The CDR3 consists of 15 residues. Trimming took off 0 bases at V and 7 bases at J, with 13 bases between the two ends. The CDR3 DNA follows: TGTGCCAGCAGCTTGGAGGGACTGGGGAGTGAAAAACTGTTTTTT. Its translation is CASSLEGLGSEKLFF.

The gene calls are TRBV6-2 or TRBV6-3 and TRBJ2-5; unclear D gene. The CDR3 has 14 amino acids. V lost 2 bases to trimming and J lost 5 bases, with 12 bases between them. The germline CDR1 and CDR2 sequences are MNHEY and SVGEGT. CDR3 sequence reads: CASSYPADWETQYF. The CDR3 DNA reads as TGTGCCAGCAGTTACCCCGCTGACTGGGAGACCCAGTACTTC.

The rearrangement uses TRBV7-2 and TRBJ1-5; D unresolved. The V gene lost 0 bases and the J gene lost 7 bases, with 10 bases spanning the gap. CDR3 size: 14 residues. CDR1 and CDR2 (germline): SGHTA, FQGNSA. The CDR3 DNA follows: TGTGCCAGCAGCTTAGCTATTGTGGGACAGCCCCAGCATTTT. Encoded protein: CASSLAIVGQPQHF.

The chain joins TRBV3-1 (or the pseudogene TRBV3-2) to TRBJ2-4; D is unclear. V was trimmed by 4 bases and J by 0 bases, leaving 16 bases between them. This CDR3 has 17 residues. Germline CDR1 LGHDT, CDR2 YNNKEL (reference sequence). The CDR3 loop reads CASSPWTAILAKNIQYF. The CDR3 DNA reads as TGTGCCAGCAGCCCCTGGACCGCTATCCTAGCCAAAAACATTCAGTACTTC.

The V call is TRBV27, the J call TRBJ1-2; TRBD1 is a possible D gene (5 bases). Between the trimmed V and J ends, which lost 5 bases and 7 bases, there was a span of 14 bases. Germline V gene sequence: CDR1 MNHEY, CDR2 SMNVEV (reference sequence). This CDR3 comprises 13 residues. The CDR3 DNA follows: TGTGCCAGCAGTCCTTGGACCGGGGGTGGCTACACCTTC. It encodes CASSPWTGGGYTF.

DNA of the CDR3: TGTGCCAGCAGCCCCTCGGACGCGGGGACAGGGGACAATGAGCAGTTCTTC. It is translated as CASSPSDAGTGDNEQFF. The chain employs TRBV4-2 and TRBJ2-1, with TRBD1 matching 10 bases. This CDR3 spans 17 amino acids. V shed 4 bases, J shed 5 bases, and the junction held 11 bases outside the gene matches. The germline gives CDR1 LGHNA, CDR2 YNFKEQ.

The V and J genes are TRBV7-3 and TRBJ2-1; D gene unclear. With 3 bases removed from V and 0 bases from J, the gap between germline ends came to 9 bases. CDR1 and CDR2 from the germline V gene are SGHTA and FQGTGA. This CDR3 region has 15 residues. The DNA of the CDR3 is TGTGCCAGCAGCTTCTCCGATAGCTCCTACAATGAGCAGTTCTTC. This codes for CASSFSDSSYNEQFF. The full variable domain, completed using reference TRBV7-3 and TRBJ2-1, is GAGVSQTPSNKVTEKGKYVELRCDPISGHTALYWYRQSLGQGPEFLIYFQGTGAADDSGLPNDRFFAVRPEGSVSTLKIQRTERGDSAVYLCASSFSDSSYNEQFFGPGTRLTVL.

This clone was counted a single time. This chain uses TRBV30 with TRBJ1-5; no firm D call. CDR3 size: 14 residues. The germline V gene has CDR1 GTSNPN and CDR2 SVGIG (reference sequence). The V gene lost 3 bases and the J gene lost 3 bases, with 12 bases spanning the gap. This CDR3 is CAWRDRQFNQPQHF. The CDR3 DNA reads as TGTGCCTGGAGGGACCGACAATTCAATCAGCCCCAGCATTTT.

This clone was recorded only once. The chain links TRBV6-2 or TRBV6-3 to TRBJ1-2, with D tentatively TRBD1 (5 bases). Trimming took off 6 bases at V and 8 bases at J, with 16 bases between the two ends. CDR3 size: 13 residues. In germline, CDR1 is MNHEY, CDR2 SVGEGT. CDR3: CASSLARRDGYTF. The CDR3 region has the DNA TGTGCCAGCAGCCTCGCCCGCAGGGACGGCTACACCTTC.

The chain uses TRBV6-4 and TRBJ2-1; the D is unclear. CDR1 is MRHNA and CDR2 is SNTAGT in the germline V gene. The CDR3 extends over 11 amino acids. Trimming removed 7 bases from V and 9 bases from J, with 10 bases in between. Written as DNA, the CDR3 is TGTGCCAGCACCTACTCAAGTGAGCAGTTCTTC. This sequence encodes CASTYSSEQFF.

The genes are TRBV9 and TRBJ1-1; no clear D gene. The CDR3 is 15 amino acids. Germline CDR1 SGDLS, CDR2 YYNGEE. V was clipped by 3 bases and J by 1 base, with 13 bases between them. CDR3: CASSGDTPKNTEAFF. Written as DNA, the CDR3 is TGTGCCAGCAGCGGAGACACCCCAAAGAACACTGAAGCTTTCTTT.

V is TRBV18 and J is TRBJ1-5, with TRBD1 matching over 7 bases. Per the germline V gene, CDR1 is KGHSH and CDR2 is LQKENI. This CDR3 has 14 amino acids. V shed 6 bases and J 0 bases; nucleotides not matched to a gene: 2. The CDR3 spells CASSGTDSNQPQHF. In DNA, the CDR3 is TGTGCCAGCTCGGGGACAGATAGCAATCAGCCCCAGCATTTT.

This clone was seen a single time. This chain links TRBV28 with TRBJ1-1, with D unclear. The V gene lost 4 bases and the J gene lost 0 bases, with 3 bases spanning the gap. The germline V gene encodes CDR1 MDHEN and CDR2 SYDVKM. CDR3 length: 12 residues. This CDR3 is CASSWMNTEAFF. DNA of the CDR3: TGTGCCAGCAGTTGGATGAACACTGAAGCTTTCTTT.

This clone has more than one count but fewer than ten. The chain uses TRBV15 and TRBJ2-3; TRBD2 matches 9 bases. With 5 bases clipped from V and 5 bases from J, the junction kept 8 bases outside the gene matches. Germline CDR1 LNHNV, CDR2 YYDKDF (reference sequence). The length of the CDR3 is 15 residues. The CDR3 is CATSPGSGGVDTQYF. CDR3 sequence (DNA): TGTGCCACCAGCCCGGGTAGCGGGGGAGTAGATACGCAGTATTTT. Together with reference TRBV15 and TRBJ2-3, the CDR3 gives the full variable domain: DAMVIQNPRYQVTQFGKPVTLSCSQTLNHNVMYWYQQKSSQAPKLLFHYYDKDFNNEADTPDNFQSRRPNTSFCFLDIRSPGLGDTAMYLCATSPGSGGVDTQYFGPGTRLTVL.

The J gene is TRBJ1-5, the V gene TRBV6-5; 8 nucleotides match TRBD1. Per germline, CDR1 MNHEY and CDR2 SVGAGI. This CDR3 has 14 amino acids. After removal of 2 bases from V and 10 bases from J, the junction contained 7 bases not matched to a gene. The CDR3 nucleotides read TGTGCCAGCAGTTACAGGGACAGGCGGGATCCCCAGCATTTT. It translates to CASSYRDRRDPQHF.

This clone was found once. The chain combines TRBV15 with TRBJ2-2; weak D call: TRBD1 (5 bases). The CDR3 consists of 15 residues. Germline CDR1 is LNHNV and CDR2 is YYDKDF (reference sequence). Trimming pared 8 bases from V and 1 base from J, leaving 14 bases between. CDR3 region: CATRSQDKNTGELFF. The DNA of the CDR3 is TGTGCCACCCGGTCGCAGGACAAGAACACCGGGGAGCTGTTTTTT.

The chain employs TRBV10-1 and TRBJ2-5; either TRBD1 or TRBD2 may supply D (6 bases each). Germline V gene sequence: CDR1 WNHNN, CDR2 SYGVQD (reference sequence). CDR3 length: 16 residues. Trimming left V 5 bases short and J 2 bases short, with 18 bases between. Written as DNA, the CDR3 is TGCGCCAGCAGTCGGGGGTCAGGGGACCTTCAAGAGACCCAGTACTTC. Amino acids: CASSRGSGDLQETQYF.

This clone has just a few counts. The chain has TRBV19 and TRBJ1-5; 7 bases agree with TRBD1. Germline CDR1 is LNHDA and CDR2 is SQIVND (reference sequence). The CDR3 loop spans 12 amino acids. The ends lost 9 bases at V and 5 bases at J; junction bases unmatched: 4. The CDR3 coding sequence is TGTGCCAGCGGGACAGCTTATCAGCCCCAGCATTTT. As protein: CASGTAYQPQHF.

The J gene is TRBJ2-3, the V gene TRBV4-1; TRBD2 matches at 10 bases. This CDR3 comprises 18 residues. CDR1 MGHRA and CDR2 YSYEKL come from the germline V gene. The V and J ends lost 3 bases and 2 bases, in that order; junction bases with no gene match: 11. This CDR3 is CASSQASGGMTNTDTQYF. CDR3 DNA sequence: TGCGCCAGCAGCCAGGCTAGCGGGGGAATGACAAACACAGATACGCAGTATTTT.

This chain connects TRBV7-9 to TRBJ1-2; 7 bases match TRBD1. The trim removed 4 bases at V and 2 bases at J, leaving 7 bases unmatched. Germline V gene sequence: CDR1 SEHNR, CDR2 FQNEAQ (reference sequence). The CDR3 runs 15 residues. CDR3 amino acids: CASSYNRGPNYGYTF. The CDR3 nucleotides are TGTGCCAGCAGCTACAACAGGGGACCCAACTATGGCTACACCTTC.

CDR3 sequence: CASSLIGQGEGGEQFF. The CDR3 nucleotides are TGTGCCAGCAGCTTGATTGGACAGGGAGAGGGAGGTGAGCAGTTCTTC. The chain uses TRBV5-6 and TRBJ2-1, with 8 nucleotides matching TRBD1. V lost 1 base, J lost 9 bases, and 12 bases stayed unmatched. The germline CDR1 and CDR2 sequences are SGHDT and YYEEEE. The CDR3 runs 16 residues.

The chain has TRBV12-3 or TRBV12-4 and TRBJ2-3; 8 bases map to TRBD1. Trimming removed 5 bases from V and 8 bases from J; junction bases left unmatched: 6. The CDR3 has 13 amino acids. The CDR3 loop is CASSTGQGTTQYF. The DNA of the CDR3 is TGTGCCAGCAGTACCGGACAGGGAACTACGCAGTATTTT.

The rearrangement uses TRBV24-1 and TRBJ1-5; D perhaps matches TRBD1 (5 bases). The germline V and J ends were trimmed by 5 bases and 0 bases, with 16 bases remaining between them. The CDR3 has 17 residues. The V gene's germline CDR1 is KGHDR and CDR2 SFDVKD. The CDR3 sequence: CATSVQGEGYSNQPQHF. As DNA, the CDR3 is TGTGCCACCAGTGTGCAGGGAGAGGGTTATAGCAATCAGCCCCAGCATTTT.